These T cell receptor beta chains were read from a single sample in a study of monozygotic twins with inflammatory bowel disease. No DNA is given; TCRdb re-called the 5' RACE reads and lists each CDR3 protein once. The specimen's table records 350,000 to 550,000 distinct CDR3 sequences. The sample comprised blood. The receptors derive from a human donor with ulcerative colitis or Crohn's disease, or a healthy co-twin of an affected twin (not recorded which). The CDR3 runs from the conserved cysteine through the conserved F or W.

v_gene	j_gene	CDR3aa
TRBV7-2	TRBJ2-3	CASSLARLNTDTQYF
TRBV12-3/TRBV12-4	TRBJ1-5	CASSPGAPNQPQHF
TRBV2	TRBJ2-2	CASGTGRITGELFF
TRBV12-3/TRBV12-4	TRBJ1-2	CASIPSTGNYGYTF
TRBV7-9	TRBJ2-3	CASSFDRAPRTDTQYF
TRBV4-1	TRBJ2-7	CASSPSSRAGAGTGTFYEQYF
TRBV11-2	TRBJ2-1	CASSLDGSGQPIFPYNEQFF
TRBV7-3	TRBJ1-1	CASSSRGPTEAFF
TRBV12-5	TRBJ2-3	CASGNEGGTQYF
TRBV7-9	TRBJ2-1	CASSSLQRGGKFEQFF
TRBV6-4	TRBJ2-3	CASSYLRDSKQYF
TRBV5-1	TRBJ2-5	CASSLAPGTAKETQYF
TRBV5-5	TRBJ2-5	CASSFDRGRETQYF
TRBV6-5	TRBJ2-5	CASSYRETQYF
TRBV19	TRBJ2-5	CASSNLAAETQYF
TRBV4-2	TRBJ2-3	CASSQEPSGGRTDTQYF